The present T cell receptor beta chain was sequenced within a study of shared clonotypes between healthy human individuals. The repertoire was sequenced with immunoSEQ multiplex PCR; TCRdb's copy has only in-frame clones and lacks some. The sample lists roughly 2.6 million clones; more than 90% were seen once. Germline CDR1 reads MGHDK; CDR2 reads SYGVNS. With V trimmed by 6 bases and J by 1 base, 7 bases remained unmatched. This CDR3 contains 15 residues. The specimen sequenced was naive CD4+ T cells sorted from blood. Subset given: CD45RA+ positively selected. The chain joins TRBV25-1 to TRBJ2-7, with TRBD1 matching over 9 bases. The origin of this receptor is a man aged 18-30 years in good health. Written as DNA, the CDR3 is TGTGCCAGCAGGGAAACCGGGACAGGGTCCTACGAGCAGTACTTC. Amino acids: CASRETGTGSYEQYF.